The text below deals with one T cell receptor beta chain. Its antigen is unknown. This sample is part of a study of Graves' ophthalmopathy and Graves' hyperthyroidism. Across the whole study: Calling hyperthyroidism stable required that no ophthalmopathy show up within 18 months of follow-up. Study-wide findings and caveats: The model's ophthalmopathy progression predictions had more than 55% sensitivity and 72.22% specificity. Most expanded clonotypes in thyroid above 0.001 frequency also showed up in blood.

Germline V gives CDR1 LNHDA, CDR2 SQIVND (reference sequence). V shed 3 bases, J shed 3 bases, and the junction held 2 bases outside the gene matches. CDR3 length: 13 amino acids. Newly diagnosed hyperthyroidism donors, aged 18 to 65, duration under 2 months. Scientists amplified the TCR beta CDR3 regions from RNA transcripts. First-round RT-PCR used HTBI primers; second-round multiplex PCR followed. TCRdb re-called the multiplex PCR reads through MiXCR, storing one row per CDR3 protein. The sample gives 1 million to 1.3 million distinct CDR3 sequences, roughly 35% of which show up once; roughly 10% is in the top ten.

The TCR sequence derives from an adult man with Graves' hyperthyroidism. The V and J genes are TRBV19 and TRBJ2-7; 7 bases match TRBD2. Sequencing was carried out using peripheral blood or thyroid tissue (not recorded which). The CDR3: CASSMSSGYEQYF. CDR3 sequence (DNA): TGTGCCAGTAGTATGTCTAGCGGCTACGAGCAGTACTTC.